These 2 T cell receptor beta chains were all obtained from the same sample, sequenced in a study of CD8 T cells in Susac syndrome. RNA in amounts of about 0.45 to 1 ug was reverse transcribed with random hexamers. TCRdb used MiXCR to reprocess the immunoSEQ multiplex PCR reads, holding one entry per CDR3 protein. The sample contains fewer than 250,000 distinct CDR3 sequences, 92% of which appear only once. Specimen: CD8+ T cells from PBMCs. These receptors were collected from a human donor with multiple sclerosis.

The chain uses TRBV2 and TRBJ1-6; unclear D gene. The CDR3 extends over 15 amino acids. The germline gives CDR1 SNHLY, CDR2 FYNNEI. Deletions cut 1 base from V and 6 bases from J, with 10 bases between. The CDR3 spells CASSEEAGINSPLHF. The CDR3 bases are TGTGCCAGCAGTGAAGAAGCGGGGATTAATTCACCCCTCCACTTT.

The V call is TRBV7-6, the J call TRBJ1-2, with D unresolved. Trimming stripped 5 bases from V and 1 base from J, with 11 bases between. Germline CDR1 SGHVS, CDR2 FNYEAQ. The CDR3 spans 14 residues. The CDR3 is CASSQFDINYGYTF. The CDR3 nucleotides are TGTGCCAGCAGCCAATTTGACATTAACTATGGCTACACCTTC.